In its sample, the clone carrying this T cell receptor beta chain was seen a few times. Antigen: not known. The sample is drawn from a study of response to subunit inactivated influenza vaccine. Findings and caveats of the study: The authors offered the suggestion that each seasonal influenza vaccination recruits few new T cells.

TCRdb re-analysed the RT-PCR reads in MiXCR, keeping a single row per CDR3 protein. Of approximately 680,000 distinct CDR3 sequences detected, approximately 14% appear once; the ten largest clones hold roughly 10%. Looked up from germline, CDR1 is LGHNA and CDR2 is YNFKEQ. The CDR3 is 15 residues long. V was clipped by 0 bases and J by 7 bases; unmatched bases: 6. The chain couples TRBV4-2 to TRBJ1-5, with 7 bases aligning to TRBD1. The input for sequencing was PBMCs from blood, taken 11 to 12 days after vaccination. This TCR came from a man aged 50-60 years who received an inactivated influenza vaccine. In nucleotides, the CDR3 is TGTGCCAGCAGCCAAGATCGAGGGGGCAGGCAGCCCCAGCATTTT. The encoded protein is CASSQDRGGRQPQHF.